This T cell receptor beta chain was identified in a study of T-cell memory formation after mild COVID-19. Between the trimmed V and J ends, which lost 9 bases and 0 bases, there was a span of 12 bases. This CDR3 is built from 14 residues. The V gene's germline CDR1 is KGHDR and CDR2 SFDVKD. TCRdb re-called the 5' RACE reads with MiXCR, one entry per CDR3 protein. The table includes 400,000 or so distinct CDR3 sequences, 20% detected once. Source material: PBMCs or a T cell subset sorted from them (not recorded which). The rearrangement joins TRBV24-1 to TRBJ2-3; D gene ambiguous. The TCR was taken from an adult woman who had mild COVID-19 (a few samples of this study predate the infection). Cell type and time point are not known. CDR3 sequence: CATAIGFSTDTQYF. In DNA form, the CDR3 reads TGTGCCACCGCCATAGGATTCAGCACAGATACGCAGTATTTT.